This entry describes one T cell receptor beta chain. The target antigen is unknown. This record belongs to a study of T cells after yellow fever vaccination. TCRdb independently ran MiXCR on the 5' RACE reads; one entry per CDR3 protein. This table has approximately 130,000 distinct CDR3 sequences, 13% to 15% appearing once. This CDR3 region has 14 residues. V shed 5 bases, J shed 3 bases, and the junction held 4 bases outside the gene matches. CDR1 and CDR2 (germline): SGHTA, FQGNSA. Study conclusions and caveats: Researchers noted that a small share of clonotypes showed up in both CD4 and CD8 compartments.

This receptor was taken from a man between 18 and 35 years old who received the YFV17D yellow fever vaccine. V usage is TRBV7-2 and J usage is TRBJ2-1; the match to TRBD1 covers 7 bases. The source was CD8+ T cells sorted from PBMCs, collected 5 days after the yellow fever booster vaccination. DNA for the CDR3: TGTGCCAGCAGCCCCAGGGGGTACTACAATGAGCAGTTCTTC. It yields the protein CASSPRGYYNEQFF. The full variable domain, its missing parts supplied by reference TRBV7-2 and TRBJ2-1, is GAGVSQSPSNKVTEKGKDVELRCDPISGHTALYWYRQSLGQGLEFLIYFQGNSAPDKSGLPSDRFSAERTGGSVSTLTIQRTQQEDSAVYLCASSPRGYYNEQFFGPGTRLTVL.